One sample yielded the 8 T cell receptor beta chains listed below, sequenced in a study of CD8 T cells in ankylosing spondylitis. TCRdb called the 5' RACE reads again in MiXCR, with one record for every CDR3 protein. The sample has approximately 240,000 distinct CDR3 sequences, about 10% seen once. Input material: blood, either unsorted or a sorted T cell fraction (not recorded which). These receptors were collected from a male donor with ankylosing spondylitis or in good health (not recorded which).

Remarks on this clonotype: A much larger clone differs from this one at a single base, so this may be a read error. V and J are TRBV20-1 and TRBJ2-3, with D unresolved. V was shortened by 8 bases and J by 7 bases, with 13 bases between the two germline ends. Germline CDR1 DFQATT, CDR2 SNEGSKA (reference sequence). The CDR3 consists of 11 residues. The CDR3 nucleotides are TGCAGTACCTTTGGAAGAAATACGCAGTATTTT. Translating gives CSTFGRNTQYF.

This clonotype showed up many times. This rearrangement joins TRBV3-1 to TRBJ1-6, with 7 positions matching TRBD1. CDR3 length: 15 amino acids. V lost 5 bases, J lost 6 bases, and 7 bases stayed unmatched. In germline, CDR1 is LGHDT, CDR2 YNNKEL (reference sequence). The CDR3, as DNA: TGTGCCAGCAGCTACCGGGGACAGTCTAATTCACCCCTCCACTTT. It yields the protein CASSYRGQSNSPLHF.

In this sample, this clonotype turned up many times. The genes are TRBV12-3 or TRBV12-4 and TRBJ2-7; TRBD1 is a possible D gene (7 bases). V lost 6 bases, J lost 9 bases, and 27 bases lay in between. This CDR3 contains 16 residues. CDR3 in DNA: TGTGCCAGCAGCCCACGGGGGACAGCCTACCTACGCGGGCAGTACTTC. Translated, it gives CASSPRGTAYLRGQYF.

This clonotype came up many times. The chain combines TRBV5-1 with TRBJ2-3; D is uncertain. The CDR3 totals 16 residues. The V end was cut by 3 bases, the J end by 0 bases, with 14 bases between. Germline V gene sequence: CDR1 SGHRS, CDR2 YFSETQ. The CDR3: CASSSLPPGSTDTQYF. The CDR3 nucleotides read TGCGCCAGCAGCTCCCTCCCCCCTGGAAGCACAGATACGCAGTATTTT.

There are many counts of this clonotype. The chain employs TRBV12-3 or TRBV12-4 and TRBJ1-3; D not certain. The CDR3 length is 13 residues. The V end was cut by 3 bases, the J end by 4 bases, with 7 bases between. CDR3 amino acids: CASSFRGGNTIYF. The CDR3 DNA reads TGTGCCAGCAGTTTTCGGGGAGGAAACACCATATATTTT.

This clonotype appeared many times. The chain joins TRBV3-1 to TRBJ1-2; maybe TRBD1 (5 bases). V dropped 0 bases and J dropped 5 bases, with 10 bases sitting between them. Germline CDR1 LGHDT, CDR2 YNNKEL (reference sequence). There are 14 residues in the CDR3. CDR3 sequence reads: CASSQDVGGYGYTF. CDR3 in DNA: TGTGCCAGCAGCCAAGACGTGGGGGGGTATGGCTACACCTTC.

This clonotype was picked up many times. The gene calls are TRBV7-2 and TRBJ2-7; the match to TRBD1 covers 10 bases. J was trimmed by 6 bases and V by 4 bases; bases with no gene match: 9. CDR3 length: 15 residues. In germline, CDR1 is SGHTA, CDR2 FQGNSA. Here the CDR3 reads CASSWSGTGVAEQYF. The CDR3 nucleotides read TGTGCCAGCAGCTGGTCGGGGACAGGGGTCGCCGAGCAGTACTTC.

This clonotype was seen at least ten times. V and J are TRBV6-2 or TRBV6-3 and TRBJ2-3; D assignment may be TRBD1 or TRBD2 (5 bases each). Trimming stripped 3 bases from V and 4 bases from J, with 14 bases between. CDR1 is MNHEY, CDR2 SVGEGT, per germline. This CDR3 region has 15 residues. CDR3 protein: CASSYRLRGPDTQYF. The CDR3 DNA is TGTGCCAGCAGTTATAGACTGAGGGGTCCAGATACGCAGTATTTT.